This T cell receptor (beta chain) stems from a study of cytomegalovirus exposure and HLA in healthy donors. Study overall: The early release's HLA-typed donors yielded 78 million or so unique TCRs.

Broader study findings: Per a later analysis, under 20,000 TCR beta sequences showed association with HLA alleles at 0.05 false discovery rate.

The PCR employed 60 Vbeta primers together with 13 Jbeta primers. Produced via immunoSEQ multiplex PCR; TCRdb's table is partial and in-frame only. The sample lists about 140,000 clones; about three quarters were seen once. In regard to this clone: Its target is unknown.

J was trimmed by 0 bases and V by 6 bases; bases with no gene match: 9. The CDR3 totals 15 residues. Germline CDR1 and CDR2: SQVTM and ANQGSEA. This TCR came from a female donor in good health and CMV-seronegative. V is TRBV29-1 and J is TRBJ1-1; 8 bases agree with TRBD1. The specimen sequenced was PBMCs. Written as DNA, the CDR3 is TGCAGCGTCTACCCCACAGGGGGGATGAACACTGAAGCTTTCTTT. This sequence encodes CSVYPTGGMNTEAFF.